This passage covers 21 T cell receptor beta chains from one sample sequenced in a study of T-cell memory formation after mild COVID-19. MiXCR was run by TCRdb on the 5' RACE reads, yielding one entry per CDR3 protein. The profile shows about 200,000 distinct CDR3 sequences, over 9% of them singletons. The sample taken for sequencing was PBMCs or a T cell subset sorted from them (not recorded which). These receptors were taken from a man younger than 35 who had mild COVID-19 (a few samples of this study predate the infection). Cell type and time point are not known.

This clonotype was counted between two and nine times. The chain employs TRBV4-1 and TRBJ1-5, with 8 bases lining up with TRBD1. The J segment lost 4 bases and the V segment lost 1 base, leaving 3 bases of the junction unmatched. The germline V gene has CDR1 MGHRA and CDR2 YSYEKL. CDR3 length: 15 residues. CDR3 sequence (DNA): TGCGCCAGCAGCCAAGCGGACAGGGAGAATCAGCCCCAGCATTTT. Its translation: CASSQADRENQPQHF.

The chain combines TRBV15 with TRBJ1-1; 12 nucleotides match TRBD1. V shed 1 base, J shed 4 bases, and the junction held 1 base outside the gene matches. Looked up from germline, CDR1 is LNHNV and CDR2 is YYDKDF (reference sequence). The CDR3 is made up of 15 amino acids. CDR3 nucleotide sequence: TGTGCCACCAGCAGAGGGGACAGGGGGCTCACTGAAGCTTTCTTT. Translating gives CATSRGDRGLTEAFF.

This clonotype was seen a few times. J is TRBJ1-6 and V is TRBV7-2; 8 bases agree with TRBD1. In germline, CDR1 is SGHTA, CDR2 FQGNSA. The J segment lost 4 bases and the V segment lost 4 bases, leaving 6 bases of the junction unmatched. CDR3 length equals 16 residues. The CDR3 loop reads CASSSSGGLYNSPLHF. The CDR3 DNA reads TGTGCCAGCAGCTCTTCAGGGGGCTTGTATAATTCACCCCTCCACTTT. Supplemented by reference TRBV7-2 and TRBJ1-6, the full variable domain reads GAGVSQSPSNKVTEKGKDVELRCDPISGHTALYWYRQSLGQGLEFLIYFQGNSAPDKSGLPSDRFSAERTGGSVSTLTIQRTQQEDSAVYLCASSSSGGLYNSPLHFGNGTRLTVT.

In its sample, this clonotype was seen many times. V and J are TRBV5-1 and TRBJ2-7; D remains unclear. The CDR3 contains 15 residues. V lost 1 base to trimming and J lost 0 bases, with 11 bases between them. Germline CDR1 is SGHRS and CDR2 is YFSETQ. Written as DNA, the CDR3 is TGCGCCAGCAGCTTGTTACCACTAAACTCCTACGAGCAGTACTTC. It yields the protein CASSLLPLNSYEQYF.

This clonotype occurred a few times. The chain employs TRBV20-1 and TRBJ2-3; 7 bases agree with TRBD2. CDR3 length: 16 amino acids. V was pared by 3 bases and J by 1 base, with 10 bases of the junction left unmatched. Germline values: CDR1 DFQATT, CDR2 SNEGSKA (reference sequence). The CDR3 sequence is CSARSVWGGGTDTQYF. CDR3 bases: TGCAGTGCTAGGTCCGTGTGGGGGGGGGGCACAGATACGCAGTATTTT.

This clonotype has only a few counts. The chain recombines TRBV28 with TRBJ1-2; 11 bases are shared with TRBD1. CDR3 length: 15 amino acids. V shed 7 bases, J shed 5 bases, and the junction held 9 bases outside the gene matches. Germline V gene data show CDR1 as MDHEN and CDR2 as SYDVKM. The CDR3 loop is CASISGDRGVYGYTF. CDR3 nucleotide sequence: TGTGCCAGCATCTCTGGGGACAGGGGGGTATATGGCTACACCTTC.

This clonotype has a handful of counts. The V gene is TRBV7-3, the J gene TRBJ2-1, with D uncertain. CDR1 and CDR2 from the germline V gene are SGHTA and FQGTGA. Trimming took off 5 bases at V and 2 bases at J, with 13 bases between the two ends. This CDR3 spans 15 amino acids. The CDR3 DNA is TGTGCCAGCAGCCCACGAGGTCCTACCTACAATGAGCAGTTCTTC. This sequence encodes CASSPRGPTYNEQFF.

V gene TRBV6-6 combines with J gene TRBJ1-2; D gene ambiguous. The CDR3 runs 13 residues. Deletions cut 10 bases from V and 4 bases from J, with 16 bases between. CDR1 is MNHNY and CDR2 is SVGAGI in the germline V gene (reference sequence). Here the CDR3 DNA reads TGTGCCACCTTGGACCCTGGCAGCTATGGCTACACCTTC. It encodes CATLDPGSYGYTF.

This clonotype was counted only a few times. V is TRBV4-2 and J is TRBJ2-7, with D perhaps TRBD1 (6 bases). This CDR3 has 15 amino acids. The V gene lost 1 base and the J gene lost 1 base, with 11 bases spanning the gap. The V gene's germline CDR1 is LGHNA and CDR2 YNFKEQ. CDR3 amino acids: CASSQVKGTSYEQYF. DNA of the CDR3: TGTGCCAGCAGCCAAGTTAAAGGGACATCCTACGAGCAGTACTTC.

The V call is TRBV12-3 or TRBV12-4, the J call TRBJ1-2; no clear D gene. The CDR3 extends over 14 amino acids. The ends were cut back, 4 bases at V and 0 bases at J, with 9 bases in the middle. The CDR3 sequence: CASSWAGSNYGYTF. CDR3 nucleotide sequence: TGTGCCAGCAGTTGGGCAGGTTCTAACTATGGCTACACCTTC.

The genes are TRBV7-2 and TRBJ2-5, with D unresolved. This CDR3 spans 13 amino acids. Trimming removed 2 bases from V and 5 bases from J, with 9 bases in between. In germline, CDR1 is SGHTA, CDR2 FQGNSA. In DNA form, the CDR3 reads TGTGCCAGCAGCTTATGGGTTGAGGAGACCCAGTACTTC. Translating gives CASSLWVEETQYF.

This clonotype showed up just a few times. The genes are TRBV20-1 and TRBJ1-1; the match to TRBD1 covers 7 bases. Looked up from germline, CDR1 is DFQATT and CDR2 is SNEGSKA (reference sequence). After removal of 0 bases from V and 5 bases from J, the junction contained 12 bases not matched to a gene. The CDR3 is 16 amino acids. CDR3 in DNA: TGCAGTGCTAGAGATCGGGGGCCAGGGGGAGCAACTGAAGCTTTCTTT. Its translation is CSARDRGPGGATEAFF.

The rearrangement joins TRBV6-2 or TRBV6-3 to TRBJ1-2; a weak D match, TRBD1 (5 bases). Trimming cost V 2 bases and J 4 bases, with 8 bases left between them. The length of the CDR3 is 13 residues. Germline values: CDR1 MNHEY, CDR2 SVGEGT. The CDR3 region is CASSYEGLYGYTF. The CDR3 bases are TGTGCCAGCAGTTACGAGGGACTCTATGGCTACACCTTC.

V is TRBV2 and J is TRBJ2-5; 12 bases are a match to TRBD2. The CDR3 has 16 residues. The V and J ends lost 6 bases and 7 bases, in that order; junction bases with no gene match: 12. The germline V gene encodes CDR1 SNHLY and CDR2 FYNNEI. DNA of the CDR3: TGTGCCAGCAGCCGACTTCTAGCGGGGGGGCCTAGGACCCAGTACTTC. It translates to CASSRLLAGGPRTQYF.

The chain links TRBV20-1 to TRBJ2-3; 9 positions agree with TRBD1. Per the germline V gene, CDR1 is DFQATT and CDR2 is SNEGSKA (reference sequence). CDR3 length: 15 residues. The trim removed 4 bases at V and 7 bases at J, leaving 12 bases unmatched. In nucleotides, the CDR3 is TGCAGTGCTATTAGCCGGGACAGGGCTTCGAATACGCAGTATTTT. It is translated as CSAISRDRASNTQYF.

The chain employs TRBV5-1 and TRBJ2-5; D is unresolved. This CDR3 has 15 amino acids. Between the trimmed V and J ends, which lost 0 bases and 3 bases, there was a span of 12 bases. Germline-derived CDR1 and CDR2 are SGHRS and YFSETQ. The CDR3, as DNA: TGCGCCAGCAGCTTGGCGCAGTTCCCGGAAGAGACCCAGTACTTC. Its translation is CASSLAQFPEETQYF.

This chain joins TRBV7-2 and TRBJ1-2, with D possibly being TRBD1 (5 bases). The germline gives CDR1 SGHTA, CDR2 FQGNSA. The ends were cut back, 1 base at V and 8 bases at J, with 8 bases in the middle. CDR3 length equals 12 residues. CDR3 amino acids: CASSLGGEGYTF. CDR3 nucleotides: TGTGCCAGCAGCTTAGGGGGGGAAGGCTACACCTTC.

The genes are TRBV9 and TRBJ1-1; tentative D call: TRBD1 (5 bases). CDR1 and CDR2 from the germline V gene are SGDLS and YYNGEE. The CDR3 is made up of 15 amino acids. The ends were cut back, 3 bases at V and 3 bases at J, with 15 bases in the middle. The CDR3 sequence is CASSAAGSKDTEAFF. CDR3 DNA sequence: TGTGCCAGCAGCGCCGCAGGGAGCAAAGACACTGAAGCTTTCTTT.

The chain employs TRBV4-3 and TRBJ2-3, with D maybe TRBD2 (7 bases). This CDR3 comprises 17 residues. Germline lookup yields CDR1 LGHNA and CDR2 YSLEER. V lost 4 bases, J lost 6 bases, and 23 bases lay in between. DNA of the CDR3: TGCGCCAGCAGCCGCGCCCCAGAGGGGGGGTATGCGGATACGCAGTATTTT. Translation gives CASSRAPEGGYADTQYF.

The CDR3 region has the DNA TGTGCCAGCAGTTACTCGGCAGGGACGAATGAAAAACTGTTTTTT. It translates to CASSYSAGTNEKLFF. The chain couples TRBV6-5 to TRBJ1-4, with D perhaps matching TRBD1 (5 bases). CDR1 is MNHEY and CDR2 is SVGAGI in the germline V gene. V lost 0 bases, J lost 5 bases, and 10 bases lay in between. CDR3 size: 15 residues.

This clonotype was counted ten times or more. This rearrangement joins TRBV4-3 to TRBJ2-2, with D possibly TRBD1 on 5 matching bases. V was clipped by 2 bases and J by 2 bases, with 12 bases between them. This CDR3 has 16 amino acids. Looked up from germline, CDR1 is LGHNA and CDR2 is YSLEER. The chain's CDR3 is CASSQNPDINTGELFF. The DNA of the CDR3 is TGCGCCAGCAGCCAAAATCCGGACATCAACACCGGGGAGCTGTTTTTT.